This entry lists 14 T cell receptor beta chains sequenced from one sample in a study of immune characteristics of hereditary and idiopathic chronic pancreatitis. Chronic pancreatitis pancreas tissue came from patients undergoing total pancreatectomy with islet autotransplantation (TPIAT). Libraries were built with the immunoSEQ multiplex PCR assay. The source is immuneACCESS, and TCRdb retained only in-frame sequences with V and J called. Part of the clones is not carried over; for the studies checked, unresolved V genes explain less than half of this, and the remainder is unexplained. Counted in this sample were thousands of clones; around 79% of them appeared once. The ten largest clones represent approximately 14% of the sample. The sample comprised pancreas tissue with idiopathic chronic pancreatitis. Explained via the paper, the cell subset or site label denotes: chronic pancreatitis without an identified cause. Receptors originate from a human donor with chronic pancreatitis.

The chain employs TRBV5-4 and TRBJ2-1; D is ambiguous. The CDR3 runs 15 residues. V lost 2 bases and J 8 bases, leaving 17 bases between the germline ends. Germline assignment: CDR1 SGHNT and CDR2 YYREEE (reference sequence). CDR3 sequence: CASSFFSISQDEQFF. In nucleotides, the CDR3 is TGTGCCAGCAGCTTTTTTTCGATTTCCCAGGATGAGCAGTTCTTC.

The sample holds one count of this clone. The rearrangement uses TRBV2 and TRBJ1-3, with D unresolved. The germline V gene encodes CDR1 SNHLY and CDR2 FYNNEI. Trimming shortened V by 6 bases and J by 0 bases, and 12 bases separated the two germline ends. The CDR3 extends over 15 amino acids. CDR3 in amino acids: CASRKDLHSGNTIYF. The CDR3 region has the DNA TGTGCCAGCAGAAAGGACCTCCACTCTGGAAACACCATATATTTT.

CDR3 sequence: CASSSDGGGGWFDGYTF. The CDR3 region has the DNA TGTGCCAGCAGCTCGGACGGCGGAGGAGGGTGGTTTGATGGCTACACCTTC. This chain connects TRBV3-1 (or the pseudogene TRBV3-2) to TRBJ1-2; D is unclear. CDR1 LGHDT and CDR2 YNNKEL come from the germline V gene (reference sequence). Between the trimmed V and J ends, which lost 5 bases and 6 bases, there was a span of 25 bases. The CDR3 length is 17 residues.

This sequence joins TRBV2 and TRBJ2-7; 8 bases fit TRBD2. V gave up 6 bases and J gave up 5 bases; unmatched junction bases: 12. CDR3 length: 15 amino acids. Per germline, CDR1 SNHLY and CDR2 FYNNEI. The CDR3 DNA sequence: TGTGCCAGCAGGATGGCGGGGGGTTCCTTCAACGAGCAGTACTTC. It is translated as CASRMAGGSFNEQYF.

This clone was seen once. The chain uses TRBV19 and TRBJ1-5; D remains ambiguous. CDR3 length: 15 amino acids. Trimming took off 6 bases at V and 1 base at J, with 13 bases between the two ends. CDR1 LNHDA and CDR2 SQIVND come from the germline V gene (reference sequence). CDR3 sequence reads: CASSRTLGSNQPQHF. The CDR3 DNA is TGTGCCAGTAGCAGAACCTTGGGGAGCAATCAGCCCCAGCATTTT.

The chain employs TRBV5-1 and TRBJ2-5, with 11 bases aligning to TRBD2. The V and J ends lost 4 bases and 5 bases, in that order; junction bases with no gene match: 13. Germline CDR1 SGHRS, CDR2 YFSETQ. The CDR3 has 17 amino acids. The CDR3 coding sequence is TGCGCCAGCAGCCAAGACTTAGCGGGGGGGCCTGGGGAGACCCAGTACTTC. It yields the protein CASSQDLAGGPGETQYF. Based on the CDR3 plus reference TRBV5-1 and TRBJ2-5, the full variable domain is KAGVTQTPRYLIKTRGQQVTLSCSPISGHRSVSWYQQTPGQGLQFLFEYFSETQRNKGNFPGRFSGRQFSNSRSEMNVSTLELGDSALYLCASSQDLAGGPGETQYFGPGTRLLVL.

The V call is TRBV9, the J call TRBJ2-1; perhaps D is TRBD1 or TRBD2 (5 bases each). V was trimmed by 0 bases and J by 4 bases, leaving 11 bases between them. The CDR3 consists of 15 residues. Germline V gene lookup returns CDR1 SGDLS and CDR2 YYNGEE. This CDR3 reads CASSVEGTPYNEQFF. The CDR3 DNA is TGTGCCAGCAGCGTAGAGGGGACCCCTTACAATGAGCAGTTCTTC.

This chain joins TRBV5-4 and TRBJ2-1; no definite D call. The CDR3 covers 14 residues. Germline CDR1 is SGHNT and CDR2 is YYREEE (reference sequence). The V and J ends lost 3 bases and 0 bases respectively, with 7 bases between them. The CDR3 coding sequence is TGTGCCAGCAGCTCGTCTAGCTCCTACAATGAGCAGTTCTTC. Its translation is CASSSSSSYNEQFF.

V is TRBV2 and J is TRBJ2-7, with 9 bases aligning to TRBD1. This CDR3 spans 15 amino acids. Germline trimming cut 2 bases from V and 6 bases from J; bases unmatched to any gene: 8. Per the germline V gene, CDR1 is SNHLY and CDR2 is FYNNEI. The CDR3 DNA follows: TGTGCCAGCAGTGAAAGTTTCGGGACAGGGATCGAGCAGTACTTC. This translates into CASSESFGTGIEQYF.

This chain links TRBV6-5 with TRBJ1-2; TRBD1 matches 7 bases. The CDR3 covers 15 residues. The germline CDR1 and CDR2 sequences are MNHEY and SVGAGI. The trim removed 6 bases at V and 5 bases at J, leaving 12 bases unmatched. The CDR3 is CASSLGEGAGYGYTF. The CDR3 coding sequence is TGTGCCAGCAGCCTGGGGGAGGGGGCAGGTTATGGCTACACCTTC.

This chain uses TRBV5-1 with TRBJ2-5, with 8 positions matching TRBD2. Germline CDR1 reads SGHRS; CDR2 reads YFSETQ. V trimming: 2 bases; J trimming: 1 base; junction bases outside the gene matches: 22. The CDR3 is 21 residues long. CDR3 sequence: CASSFSWTGLTRGGSQETQYF. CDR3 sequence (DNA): TGCGCCAGCAGCTTTTCGTGGACGGGCCTCACCCGGGGGGGCAGCCAAGAGACCCAGTACTTC.

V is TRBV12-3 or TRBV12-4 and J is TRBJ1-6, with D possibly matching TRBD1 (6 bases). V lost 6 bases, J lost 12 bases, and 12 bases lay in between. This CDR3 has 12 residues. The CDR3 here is CASSRDTGPLHF. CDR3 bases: TGTGCCAGCAGCAGGGACACCGGACCCCTCCACTTT.

CDR3 sequence (DNA): TGTGCCAGTAGTCCGGGAGGGTATCAGCCCCAGCATTTT. It yields the protein CASSPGGYQPQHF. This chain links TRBV19 with TRBJ1-5; D is uncertain. The germline V gene encodes CDR1 LNHDA and CDR2 SQIVND (reference sequence). The V and J ends lost 5 bases and 5 bases respectively, with 10 bases between them. The CDR3 contains 13 residues.

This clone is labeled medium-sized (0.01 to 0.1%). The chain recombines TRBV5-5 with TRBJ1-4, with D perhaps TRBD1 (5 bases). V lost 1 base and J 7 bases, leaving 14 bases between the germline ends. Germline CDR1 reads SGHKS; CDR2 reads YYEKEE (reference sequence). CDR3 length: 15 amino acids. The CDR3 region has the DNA TGTGCCAGCAGCTTGTGGGGCGGAGGACTTGAAAAACTGTTTTTT. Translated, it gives CASSLWGGGLEKLFF.